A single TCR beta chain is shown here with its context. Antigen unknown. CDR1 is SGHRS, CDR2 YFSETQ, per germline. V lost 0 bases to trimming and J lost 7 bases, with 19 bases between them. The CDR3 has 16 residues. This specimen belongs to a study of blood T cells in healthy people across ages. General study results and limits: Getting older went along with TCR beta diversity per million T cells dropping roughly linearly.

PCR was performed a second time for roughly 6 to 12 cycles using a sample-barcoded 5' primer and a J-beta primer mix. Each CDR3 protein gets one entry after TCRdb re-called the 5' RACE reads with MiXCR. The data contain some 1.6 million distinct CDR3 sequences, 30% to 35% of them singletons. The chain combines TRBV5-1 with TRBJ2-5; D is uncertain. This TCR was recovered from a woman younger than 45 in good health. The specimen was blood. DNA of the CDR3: TGCGCCAGCAGCTTGGGAGTTGCGGACCGAACTGGGACCCAGTACTTC. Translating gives CASSLGVADRTGTQYF.